These T cell receptor beta chains were read from a single sample in a study of breast tumors, draining lymph nodes, adjacent tissues. Each CDR3 protein is one row after TCRdb ran MiXCR on the multiplex PCR reads. Among roughly 220,000 distinct CDR3 sequences listed, around 34% were seen once. The sample was axillary lymph node tissue. The receptors were gathered from a female donor with breast cancer. Some clones in this sample may be carry-over from other donors' samples. The CDR3 runs from the conserved cysteine through the conserved F or W.

CDR3aa,v_gene,j_gene
CASNSEPGQNYGYTF,TRBV5-1,TRBJ1-2
CASSEWALGPFLHF,TRBV6-1,TRBJ1-6
CASSSTPLLGEQYF,TRBV7-2,TRBJ2-7
CASSLGQGYDEQFF,TRBV7-9,TRBJ2-1
CASGIAGGQEQYF,TRBV7-9,TRBJ2-7
CASSSGQGVTDTQYF,TRBV7-9,TRBJ2-3
CASSRGNRLSEQYF,TRBV19,TRBJ2-7
CASSSLAGVGFYYGYTF,TRBV12-3/TRBV12-4,TRBJ1-2
CASSQKGGRGYTF,TRBV7-2,TRBJ1-2
CASSLGQGGYNEQFF,TRBV7-2,TRBJ2-1
CSARDRGQSTDTQYF,TRBV20-1,TRBJ2-3
CATSSGPGVRFF,TRBV24-1,TRBJ2-1
CSATDRDIWSYGYTF,TRBV20-1,TRBJ1-2
CASSLDTFDEKLFF,TRBV5-4,TRBJ1-4
CASSQDQPELYEQYF,TRBV3-1,TRBJ2-7
CASSPGGTYEQYF,TRBV7-2,TRBJ2-7
CASSLGLDPYNEQFF,TRBV5-4,TRBJ2-1
CATSGSSGRATGANVLTF,TRBV24-1,TRBJ2-6
CASSPPAERGNTIYF,TRBV7-9,TRBJ1-3
CASSESGALGETQYF,TRBV5-4,TRBJ2-5
CASSQERTRGIDTQYF,TRBV3-1,TRBJ2-3
CSASSIRRGADMQYF,TRBV20-1,TRBJ2-3
CASSLRAGAKPDSNQPQHF,TRBV7-3,TRBJ1-5